The entry below gives a single TCR beta chain sequence along with its context. The CDR3 is 14 amino acids. CDR1 is SGDLS and CDR2 is YYNGEE in the germline V gene. V was clipped by 0 bases and J by 1 base, with 7 bases between them. The data were obtained in a study of T cell responses to AZD1222 COVID-19 vaccine. The method was immunoSEQ multiplex PCR; TCRdb's version includes in-frame clones alone and lacks a portion of them. The table includes under 130,000 clones, around 90% detected once. The specimen was peripheral blood, collected 28 days after the second AZD1222 dose. This clonotype originated in an adult who received the AZD1222 COVID-19 vaccine. The J gene is TRBJ1-2, the V gene TRBV9, with D hard to call. In DNA form, the CDR3 reads TGTGCCAGCAGCGTAGACCCGGTTAACTATGGCTACACCTTC. Its translation is CASSVDPVNYGYTF.